This T cell receptor (beta chain) was profiled in a study of blood T cell repertoires in COVID-19. Study in general: The United States, Italy and Spain were the sources of the acute and convalescent COVID-19 samples. PBMCs, B-cell-depleted T cells, or T cells were the source of the cDNA or gDNA that made up the material.

The V segment lost 0 bases and the J segment 4 bases; nucleotides outside the gene matches: 3. In germline, CDR1 is SGHTS, CDR2 YDEGEE. CDR3 length: 15 amino acids. As originally analysed: Nucleated cell number was recorded as an estimate derived from reference gene primer amplification. The assay was immunoSEQ multiplex PCR, and TCRdb's table has in-frame clones only and misses some. V, J and clone size are taken as reported in that table, and D and trimming were inferred from the DNA itself. Of approximately 240,000 clones listed, around 90% were seen once; the top ten hold roughly 6%. The study drew participants aged about 18 to 89 years from about two dozen US areas.

The V gene is TRBV5-8, the J gene TRBJ2-1; 8 bases fit TRBD1. The specimen sequenced was PBMCs or T cells enriched from blood (not recorded which). The origin of this receptor is a woman aged 25 to 39 with acute COVID-19. The CDR3 reads CASSLGDRQYNEQFF. The CDR3 DNA is TGTGCCAGCAGCTTGGGGGACAGGCAATACAATGAGCAGTTCTTC.